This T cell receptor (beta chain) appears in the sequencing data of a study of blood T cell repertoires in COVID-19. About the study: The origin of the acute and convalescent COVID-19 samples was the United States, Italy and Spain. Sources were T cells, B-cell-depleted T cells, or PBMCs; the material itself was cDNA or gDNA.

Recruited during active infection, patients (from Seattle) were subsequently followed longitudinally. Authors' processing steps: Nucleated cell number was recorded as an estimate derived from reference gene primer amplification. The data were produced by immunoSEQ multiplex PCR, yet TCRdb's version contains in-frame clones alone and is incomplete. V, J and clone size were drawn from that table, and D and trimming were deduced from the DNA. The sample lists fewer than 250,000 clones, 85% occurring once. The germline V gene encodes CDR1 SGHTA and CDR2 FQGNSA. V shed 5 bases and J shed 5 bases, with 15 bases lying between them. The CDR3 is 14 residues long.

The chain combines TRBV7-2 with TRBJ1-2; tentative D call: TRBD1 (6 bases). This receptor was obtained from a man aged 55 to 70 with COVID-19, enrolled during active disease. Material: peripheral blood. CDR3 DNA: TGTGCCAGCAGCGGCCAAACAGGGTCGTATGGCTACACCTTC. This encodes CASSGQTGSYGYTF.